This TCR beta chain came from a study of blood T cell repertoires in COVID-19. This clone was counted between two and nine times. The CDR3 spans 13 residues. Trimming cost V 4 bases and J 8 bases, with 14 bases left between them. As handled by the study authors: Reference gene primer amplification gave estimated nucleated cell counts. Repertoires were generated with immunoSEQ multiplex PCR, while TCRdb's copy carries only in-frame clones and drops some. From that table come the V and J calls and clone size; the DNA was used to work out D and trimming. The sample has 200,000 or so clones; approximately 84% are singletons.

The rearrangement links TRBV12-3 or TRBV12-4 to TRBJ1-1; D perhaps matches TRBD1 (6 bases). Sequencing was done on a sample of peripheral blood. This TCR was sampled from a woman aged 70-85 years with active or convalescent COVID-19. CDR3: CASSSSGGAEAFF. CDR3 coding DNA: TGTGCCAGCAGTTCCTCCGGGGGGGCAGAAGCTTTCTTT.